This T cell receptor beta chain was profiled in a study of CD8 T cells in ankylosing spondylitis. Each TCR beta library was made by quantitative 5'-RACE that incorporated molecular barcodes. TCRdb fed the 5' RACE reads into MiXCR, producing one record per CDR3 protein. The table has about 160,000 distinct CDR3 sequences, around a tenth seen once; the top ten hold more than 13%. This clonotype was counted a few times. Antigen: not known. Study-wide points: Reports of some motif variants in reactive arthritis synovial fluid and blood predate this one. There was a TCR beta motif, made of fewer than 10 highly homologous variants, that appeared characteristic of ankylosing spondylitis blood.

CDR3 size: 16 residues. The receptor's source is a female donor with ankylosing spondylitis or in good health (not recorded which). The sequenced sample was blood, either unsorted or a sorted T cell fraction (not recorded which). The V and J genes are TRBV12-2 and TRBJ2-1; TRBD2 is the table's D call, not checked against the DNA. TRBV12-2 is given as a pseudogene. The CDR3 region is CASRLACREDYNEQFF. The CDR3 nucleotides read TGTGCAAGTCGCTTAGCGTGTCGGGAGGACTACAATGAGCAGTTCTTC.